Listed below are T cell receptor beta chains from one sample, sequenced in a study of blood T cell repertoires in COVID-19. The data were produced by immunoSEQ multiplex PCR, yet TCRdb's version contains in-frame clones alone and is incomplete. The sample holds around 42,000 clones, over 80% seen once. The sequenced material came from peripheral blood. These receptors were obtained from a woman of 80 years or more with acute or convalescent COVID-19. Each CDR3 is given with its conserved first and last residue.

J: TRBJ1-1; V: TRBV29-1; CDR3: CSAGQGSAFF
J: TRBJ2-1; V: TRBV6-2/TRBV6-3; CDR3: CASSYAGMNEQFF
J: TRBJ2-2; V: TRBV27; CDR3: CASSPPGMVGELFF
J: TRBJ1-1; V: TRBV28; CDR3: CASSSLAGTNTEAFF
J: TRBJ2-7; V: TRBV4-1; CDR3: CASSQDPLITGEQYF
J: TRBJ2-5; V: TRBV5-1; CDR3: CASSRDTIQETQYF
J: TRBJ2-7; V: TRBV28; CDR3: CASSPAGVGSGGAGEQYF
J: TRBJ2-7; V: TRBV5-1; CDR3: CASSPGLAGVGEQYF
J: TRBJ1-2; V: TRBV9; CDR3: CASSVDPGAGYGYTF
J: TRBJ2-2; V: TRBV28; CDR3: CASSLRGQGGPGELFF
J: TRBJ2-2; V: TRBV5-1; CDR3: CASSSGPQYTGELFF
J: TRBJ1-2; V: TRBV4-1; CDR3: CASSQGVNYGYTF
J: TRBJ1-2; V: TRBV5-1; CDR3: CASSLAWDTGIYGYTF
J: TRBJ2-2; V: TRBV6-5; CDR3: CASRPTGGSAGELFF
J: TRBJ1-5; V: TRBV6-6; CDR3: CGTGTGTWPQHF
J: TRBJ2-7; V: TRBV3-1/TRBV3-2; CDR3: CASSQHGGGAATYEQYF
J: TRBJ1-3; V: TRBV7-2; CDR3: CASSLSGGPGSGNTIYF
J: TRBJ2-1; V: TRBV5-1; CDR3: CASSWRASGNEQFF
J: TRBJ1-1; V: TRBV5-6; CDR3: CASSSPTGGTEAFF
J: TRBJ2-2; V: TRBV5-1; CDR3: CASSLTGDTGELFF
J: TRBJ1-2; V: TRBV11-3; CDR3: CASSFTGLGGYTF
J: TRBJ2-3; V: TRBV7-2; CDR3: CASSLAGNGGTDTQYF
J: TRBJ2-3; V: TRBV7-7; CDR3: CASSLAPSGGADTQYF
J: TRBJ1-5; V: TRBV11-2; CDR3: CASSFQGHQPQHF
J: TRBJ1-6; V: TRBV19; CDR3: CASQTGYNSPLHF
J: TRBJ1-1; V: TRBV6-5; CDR3: CASRSQGLNTEAFF
J: TRBJ2-5; V: TRBV27; CDR3: CASSLGGHETQYF
J: TRBJ2-7; V: TRBV7-8; CDR3: CASTPVSNRGTGGGEQYF
J: TRBJ1-2; V: TRBV6-1; CDR3: CASSEVEVGGYTF
J: TRBJ2-3; V: TRBV5-1; CDR3: CASSLAAGGLDTQYF
J: TRBJ2-2; V: TRBV7-2; CDR3: CASSLLAGAGELFF
J: TRBJ1-2; V: TRBV28; CDR3: CASSFFRVTATTF
J: TRBJ2-1; V: TRBV9; CDR3: CASSGQYNEQFF
J: TRBJ1-2; V: TRBV11-3; CDR3: CASSLEQGRGYTF
J: TRBJ1-1; V: TRBV7-9; CDR3: CASSLAPAGATEAFF
J: TRBJ2-3; V: TRBV15; CDR3: CATSRGLSGGGTDTQYF
J: TRBJ2-7; V: TRBV3-1/TRBV3-2; CDR3: CASSQWPGLKYEQYF
J: TRBJ1-5; V: TRBV29-1; CDR3: CSVGGQDQPQHF
J: TRBJ1-4; V: TRBV18; CDR3: CASSPAGPTNEKLFF
J: TRBJ2-1; V: TRBV19; CDR3: CASRVYNEQFF
J: TRBJ2-7; V: TRBV5-1; CDR3: CASKFRTGSYEQYF
J: TRBJ1-2; V: TRBV7-2; CDR3: CASSLDGKNGYTF
J: TRBJ2-7; V: TRBV18; CDR3: CASSRGSRASYEQYF
J: TRBJ1-1; V: TRBV5-4; CDR3: CASSLRDRGRLATEAFF
J: TRBJ1-4; V: TRBV18; CDR3: CASSPGGSNEKLFF
J: TRBJ1-4; V: TRBV6-5; CDR3: CASSYGQFNEKLFF
J: TRBJ1-1; V: TRBV10-3; CDR3: CAISESRGTEAFF
J: TRBJ1-2; V: TRBV5-1; CDR3: CASTIQGGSRDGYTF
J: TRBJ2-1; V: TRBV7-9; CDR3: CASTRGQGYNEQFF
J: TRBJ1-5; V: TRBV6-5; CDR3: CASSPRIDQPQHF
J: TRBJ2-2; V: TRBV19; CDR3: CASSRQGAGTGELFF
J: TRBJ1-2; V: TRBV7-2; CDR3: CASSLVFGGPSYGYTF
J: TRBJ2-2; V: TRBV19; CDR3: CASSISTDSGELFF
J: TRBJ1-2; V: TRBV7-6; CDR3: CASSRGQGFYGYTF